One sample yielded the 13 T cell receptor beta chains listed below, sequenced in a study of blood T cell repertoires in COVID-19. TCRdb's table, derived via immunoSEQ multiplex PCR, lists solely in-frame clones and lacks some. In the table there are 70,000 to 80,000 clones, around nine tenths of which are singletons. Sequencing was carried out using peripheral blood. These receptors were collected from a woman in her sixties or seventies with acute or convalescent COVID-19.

The CDR3, as DNA: TGTGCCAGCAGCCCGAACCAGGGGGATGTTGAAGCTTTCTTT. Amino acid sequence: CASSPNQGDVEAFF. The J gene is TRBJ1-1, the V gene TRBV16; 7 bases map to TRBD1. Germline assignment: CDR1 KGHSY and CDR2 FQNENV. This CDR3 has 14 residues. After removal of 4 bases from V and 7 bases from J, the junction contained 9 bases not matched to a gene. The whole variable domain, remainder taken from reference TRBV16 and TRBJ1-1, is GEEVAQTPKHLVRGEGQKAKLYCAPIKGHSYVFWYQQVLKNEFKFLISFQNENVFDETGMPKERFSAKCLPNSPCSLEIQATKLEDSAVYFCASSPNQGDVEAFFGQGTRLTVV.

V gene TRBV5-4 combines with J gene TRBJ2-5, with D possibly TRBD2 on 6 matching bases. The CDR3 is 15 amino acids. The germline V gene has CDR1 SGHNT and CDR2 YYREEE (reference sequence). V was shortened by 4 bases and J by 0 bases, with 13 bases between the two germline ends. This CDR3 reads CASSPGGPHQETQYF. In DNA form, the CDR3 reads TGTGCCAGCAGCCCCGGAGGGCCGCACCAAGAGACCCAGTACTTC.

CDR3 DNA sequence: TGTGCCAGCAGCTCACCGGGACAGTTGGTGAACACTGAAGCTTTCTTT. It encodes CASSSPGQLVNTEAFF. The V gene is TRBV5-6, the J gene TRBJ1-1; 7 nucleotides agree with TRBD1. Germline values: CDR1 SGHDT, CDR2 YYEEEE. The CDR3 covers 16 residues. The ends lost 3 bases at V and 0 bases at J; junction bases unmatched: 8.

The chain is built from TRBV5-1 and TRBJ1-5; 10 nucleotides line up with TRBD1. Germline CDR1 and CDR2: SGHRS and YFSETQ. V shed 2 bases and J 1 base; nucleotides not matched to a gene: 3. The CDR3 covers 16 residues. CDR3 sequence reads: CASSLRQGASNQPQHF. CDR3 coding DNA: TGCGCCAGCAGCTTACGACAGGGGGCGAGCAATCAGCCCCAGCATTTT.

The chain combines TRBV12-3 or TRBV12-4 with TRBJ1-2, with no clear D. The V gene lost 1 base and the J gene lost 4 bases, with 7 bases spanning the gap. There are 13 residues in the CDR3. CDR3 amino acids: CASSLVAGYGYTF. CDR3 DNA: TGTGCCAGCAGTTTAGTGGCGGGCTATGGCTACACCTTC.

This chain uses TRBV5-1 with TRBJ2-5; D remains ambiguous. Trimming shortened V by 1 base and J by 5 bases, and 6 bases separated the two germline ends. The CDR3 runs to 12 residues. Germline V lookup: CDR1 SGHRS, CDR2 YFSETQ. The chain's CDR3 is CASSLNGETQYF. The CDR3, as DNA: TGCGCCAGCAGCTTGAATGGCGAGACCCAGTACTTC.

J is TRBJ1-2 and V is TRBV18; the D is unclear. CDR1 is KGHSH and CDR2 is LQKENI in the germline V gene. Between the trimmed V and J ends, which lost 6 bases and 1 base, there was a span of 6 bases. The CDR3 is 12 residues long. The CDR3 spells CASSLFNYGYTF. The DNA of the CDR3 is TGTGCCAGCTCTCTCTTTAACTATGGCTACACCTTC.

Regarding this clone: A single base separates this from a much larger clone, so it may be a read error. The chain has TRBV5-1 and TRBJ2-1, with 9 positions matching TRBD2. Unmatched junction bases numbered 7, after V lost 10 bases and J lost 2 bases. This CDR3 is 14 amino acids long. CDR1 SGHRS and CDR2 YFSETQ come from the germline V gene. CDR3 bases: TGCGCCCGCCATGCGGGGGGGGCCTACAATGAGCAGTTCTTC. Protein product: CARHAGGAYNEQFF.

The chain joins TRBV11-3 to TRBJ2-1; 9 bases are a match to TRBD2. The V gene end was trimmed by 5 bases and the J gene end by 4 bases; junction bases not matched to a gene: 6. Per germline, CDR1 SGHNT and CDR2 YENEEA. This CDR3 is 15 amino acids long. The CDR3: CASSPTSGHYNEQFF. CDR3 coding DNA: TGTGCCAGCAGCCCTACTAGCGGGCATTACAATGAGCAGTTCTTC.

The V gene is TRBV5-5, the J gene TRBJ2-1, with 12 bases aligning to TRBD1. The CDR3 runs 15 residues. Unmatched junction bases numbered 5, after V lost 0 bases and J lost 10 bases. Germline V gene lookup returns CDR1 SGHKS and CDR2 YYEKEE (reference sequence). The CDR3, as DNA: TGTGCCAGCAGCTTGGAGGGACAGGGGGCTAGGGAGCAGTTCTTC. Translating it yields CASSLEGQGAREQFF.

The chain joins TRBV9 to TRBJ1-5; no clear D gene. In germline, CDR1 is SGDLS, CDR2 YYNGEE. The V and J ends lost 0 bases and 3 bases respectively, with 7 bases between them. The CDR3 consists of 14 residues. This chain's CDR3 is CASSVAGYNQPQHF. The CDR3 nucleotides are TGTGCCAGCAGCGTAGCCGGTTACAATCAGCCCCAGCATTTT.

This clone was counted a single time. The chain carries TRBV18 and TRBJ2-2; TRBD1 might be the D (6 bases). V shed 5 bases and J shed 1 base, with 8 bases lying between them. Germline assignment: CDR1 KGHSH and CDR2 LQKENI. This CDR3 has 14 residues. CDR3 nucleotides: TGTGCCAGCTCAGAACAGGGGAACACCGGGGAGCTGTTTTTT. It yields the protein CASSEQGNTGELFF.

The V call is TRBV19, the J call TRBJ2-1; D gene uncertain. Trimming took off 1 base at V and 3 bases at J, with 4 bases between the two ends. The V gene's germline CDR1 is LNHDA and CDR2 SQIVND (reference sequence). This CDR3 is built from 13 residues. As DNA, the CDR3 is TGTGCCAGTAGTATAGCTTTCTACAATGAGCAGTTCTTC. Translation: CASSIAFYNEQFF.